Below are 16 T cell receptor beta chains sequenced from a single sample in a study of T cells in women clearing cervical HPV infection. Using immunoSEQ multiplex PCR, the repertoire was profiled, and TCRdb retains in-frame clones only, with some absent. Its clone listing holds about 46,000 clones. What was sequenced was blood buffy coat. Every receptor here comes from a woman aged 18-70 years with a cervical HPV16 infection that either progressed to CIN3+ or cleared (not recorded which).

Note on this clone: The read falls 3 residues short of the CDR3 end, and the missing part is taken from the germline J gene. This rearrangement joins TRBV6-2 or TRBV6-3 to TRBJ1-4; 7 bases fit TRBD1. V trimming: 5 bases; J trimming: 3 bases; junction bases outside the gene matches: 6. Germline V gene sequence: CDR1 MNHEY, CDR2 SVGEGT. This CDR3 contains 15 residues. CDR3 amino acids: CASSDQGQPNEKLFF. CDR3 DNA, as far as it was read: TGTGCCAGCAGTGACCAGGGACAGCCTAATGAAAAA.

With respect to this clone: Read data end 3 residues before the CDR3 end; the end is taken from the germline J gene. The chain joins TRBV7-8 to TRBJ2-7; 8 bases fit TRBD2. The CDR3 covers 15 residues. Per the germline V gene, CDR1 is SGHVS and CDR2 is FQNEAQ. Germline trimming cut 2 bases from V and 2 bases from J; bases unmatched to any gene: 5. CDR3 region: CASSLRSGSPYEQYF. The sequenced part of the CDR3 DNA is TGTGCCAGCAGCTTAAGGAGCGGGAGTCCCTACGAG.

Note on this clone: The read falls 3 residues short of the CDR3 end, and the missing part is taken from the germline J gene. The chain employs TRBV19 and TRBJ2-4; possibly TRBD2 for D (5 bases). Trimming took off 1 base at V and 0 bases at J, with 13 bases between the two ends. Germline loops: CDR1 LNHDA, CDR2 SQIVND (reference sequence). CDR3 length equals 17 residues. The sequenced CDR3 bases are TGTGCCAGTAGTATAGTGAGCGGCAGTGCAGCCAAAAACATT. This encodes CASSIVSGSAAKNI. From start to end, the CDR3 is CASSIVSGSAAKNIQYF.

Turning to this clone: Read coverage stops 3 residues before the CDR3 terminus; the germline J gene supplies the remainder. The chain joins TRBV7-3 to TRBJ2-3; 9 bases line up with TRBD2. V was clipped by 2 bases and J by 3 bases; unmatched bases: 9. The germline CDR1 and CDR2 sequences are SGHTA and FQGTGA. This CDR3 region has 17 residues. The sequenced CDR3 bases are TGTGCCAGCAGCTTAGTCTCTGCGGGGGGGCCGACAGATACG. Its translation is CASSLVSAGGPTDT. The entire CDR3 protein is CASSLVSAGGPTDTQYF.

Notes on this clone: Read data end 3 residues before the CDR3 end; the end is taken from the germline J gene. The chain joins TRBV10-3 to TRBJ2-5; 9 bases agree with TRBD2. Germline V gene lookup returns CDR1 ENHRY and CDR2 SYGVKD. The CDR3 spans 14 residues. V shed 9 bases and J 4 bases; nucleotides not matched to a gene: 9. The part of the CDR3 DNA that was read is TGTGCCATTCTACCAGATAGCGGGGGAGAGACC. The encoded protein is CAILPDSGGET. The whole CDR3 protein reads CAILPDSGGETQYF.

The CDR3 protein is CASSLRQLNNEQFF. The DNA read from the CDR3 is TGTGCCAGCAGCTTAAGACAACTTAACAATGAG. The chain is built from TRBV11-3 and TRBJ2-1, with D uncertain. The CDR3 end falls 3 residues outside the read, so it is completed with the germline J gene. Germline CDR1 and CDR2: SGHNT and YENEEA. The CDR3 runs 14 residues. V lost 2 bases and J 5 bases, leaving 10 bases between the germline ends.

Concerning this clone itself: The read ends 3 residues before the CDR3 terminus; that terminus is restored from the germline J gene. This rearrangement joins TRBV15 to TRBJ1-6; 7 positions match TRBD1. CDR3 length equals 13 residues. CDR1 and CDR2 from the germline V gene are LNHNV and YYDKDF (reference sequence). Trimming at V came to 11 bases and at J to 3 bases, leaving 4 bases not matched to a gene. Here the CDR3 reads CAARQGYNSPLHF. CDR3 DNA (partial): TGTGCCGCCCGACAGGGCTATAATTCACCC.

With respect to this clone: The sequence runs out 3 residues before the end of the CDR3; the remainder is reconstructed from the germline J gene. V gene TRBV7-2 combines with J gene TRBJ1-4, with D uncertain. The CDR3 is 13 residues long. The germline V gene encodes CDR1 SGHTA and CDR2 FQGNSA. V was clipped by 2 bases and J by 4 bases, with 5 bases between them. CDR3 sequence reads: CASSLQYNEKLFF. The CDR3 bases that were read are TGTGCCAGCAGCTTACAGTATAATGAAAAA.

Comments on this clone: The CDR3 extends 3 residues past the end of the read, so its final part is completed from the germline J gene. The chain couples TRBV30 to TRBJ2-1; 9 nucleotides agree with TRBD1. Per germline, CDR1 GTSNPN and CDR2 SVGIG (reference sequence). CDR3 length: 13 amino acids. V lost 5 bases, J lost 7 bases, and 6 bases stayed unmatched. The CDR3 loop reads CAWSTGGGNEQFF. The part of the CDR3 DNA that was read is TGTGCCTGGTCAACAGGGGGCGGGAATGAG.

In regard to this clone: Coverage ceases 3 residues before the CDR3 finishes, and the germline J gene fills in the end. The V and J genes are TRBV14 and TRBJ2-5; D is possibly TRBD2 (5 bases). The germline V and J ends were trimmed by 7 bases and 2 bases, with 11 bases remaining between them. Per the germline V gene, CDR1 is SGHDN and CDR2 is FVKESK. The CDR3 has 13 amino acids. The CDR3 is CASTGVGQETQYF. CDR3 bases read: TGTGCCAGCACCGGGGTCGGGCAAGAGACC.

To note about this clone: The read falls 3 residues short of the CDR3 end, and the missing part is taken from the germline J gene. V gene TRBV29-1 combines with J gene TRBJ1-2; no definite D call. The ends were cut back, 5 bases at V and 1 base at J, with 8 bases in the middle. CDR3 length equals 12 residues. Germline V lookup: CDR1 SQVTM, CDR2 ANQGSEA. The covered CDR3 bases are TGCAGCGTTCCCAACAGTAACTATGGC. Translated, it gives CSVPNSNYG. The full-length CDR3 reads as CSVPNSNYGYTF.

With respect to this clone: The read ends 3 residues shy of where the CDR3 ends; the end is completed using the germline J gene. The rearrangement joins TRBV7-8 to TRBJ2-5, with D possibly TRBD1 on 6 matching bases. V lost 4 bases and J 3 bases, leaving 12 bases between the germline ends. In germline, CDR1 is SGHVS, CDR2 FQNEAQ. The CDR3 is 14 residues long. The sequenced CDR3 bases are TGTGCCAGCAGCTCTCGGGACACAGAAGAGACC. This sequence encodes CASSSRDTEET. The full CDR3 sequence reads CASSSRDTEETQYF.

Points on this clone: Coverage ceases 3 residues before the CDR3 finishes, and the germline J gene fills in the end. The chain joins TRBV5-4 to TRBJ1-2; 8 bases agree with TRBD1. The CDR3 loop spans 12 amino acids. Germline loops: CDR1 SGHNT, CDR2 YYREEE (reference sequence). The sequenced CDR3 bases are TGTGCCAGCAGCCCAGGGGGCGCGGGC. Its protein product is CASSPGGAG. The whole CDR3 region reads CASSPGGAGYTF.

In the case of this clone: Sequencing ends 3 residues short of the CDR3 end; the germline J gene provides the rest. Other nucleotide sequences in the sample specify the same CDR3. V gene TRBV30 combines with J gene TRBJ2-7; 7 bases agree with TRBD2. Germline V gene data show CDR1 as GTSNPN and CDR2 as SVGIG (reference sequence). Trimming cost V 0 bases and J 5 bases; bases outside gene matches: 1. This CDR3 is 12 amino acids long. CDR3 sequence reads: CAWSVSGNEQYF. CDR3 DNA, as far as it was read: TGTGCCTGGAGTGTAAGCGGGAACGAG.

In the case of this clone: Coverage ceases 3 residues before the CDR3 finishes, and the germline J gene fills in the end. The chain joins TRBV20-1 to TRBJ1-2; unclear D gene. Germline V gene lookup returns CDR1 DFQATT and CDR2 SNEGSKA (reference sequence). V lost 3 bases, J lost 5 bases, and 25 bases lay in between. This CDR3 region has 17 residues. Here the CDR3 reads CSASFVAASSVRYGYTF. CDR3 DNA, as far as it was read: TGCAGTGCTAGTTTTGTCGCGGCCTCTTCAGTCCGATATGGC.

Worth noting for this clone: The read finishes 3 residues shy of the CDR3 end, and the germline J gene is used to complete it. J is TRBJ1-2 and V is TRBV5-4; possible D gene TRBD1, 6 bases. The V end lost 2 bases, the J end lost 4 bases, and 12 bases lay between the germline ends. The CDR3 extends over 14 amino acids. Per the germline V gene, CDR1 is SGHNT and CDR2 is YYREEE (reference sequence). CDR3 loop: CASSFRQAGYGYTF. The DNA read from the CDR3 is TGTGCCAGCAGCTTCAGACAGGCGGGCTATGGC.